Sequencing of this T cell receptor (beta chain) was carried out in a study of T cell repertoires in cytomegalovirus infection. Background on the study: Selected CMV epitopes included recently identified HLA-C-restricted ones as well as well-studied HLA-B-restricted ones. Public signatures in TCR beta pointed to CMV infection and matching HLA type. Study outcomes and limitations: Summed frequency of public TCR beta families distinguished CMV carriers with the relevant HLA. Dominating the ex vivo response were HLA-C-restricted CMV-specific TCR beta clonotypes.

CDR1 is SGDLS, CDR2 YYNGEE, per germline. With 2 bases clipped from V and 1 base from J, the junction kept 8 bases outside the gene matches. The CDR3 runs to 16 residues. A word on this clonotype: What it recognizes is unknown.

One entry per CDR3 protein, called by TCRdb with MiXCR from the reads. The sample lists fewer than 950,000 distinct CDR3 sequences, 30% to 35% occurring once. The specimen was cultured CD8+ T cells from PBMCs, collected from culture after CMV antigen stimulation. This sequence joins TRBV9 and TRBJ2-5, with TRBD2 matching over 7 bases. The sequence came from a human donor in good health (CMV status not recorded). Some clones in this sample may be carry-over from other donors' samples. For the CDR3, the DNA is TGTGCCAGCAGCGTGGGGGATCTAGCGGTCCAAGAGACCCAGTACTTC. Its protein is CASSVGDLAVQETQYF.